This TCR beta chain comes out of a study of T cell responses to AZD1222 COVID-19 vaccine. Study as a whole: Investigators merged groups given second doses at roughly 4 or roughly 12 weeks. Findings and limits, study-wide: The CD4 TCRs associated with vaccination extended across spike and predominated at 160-218 and 743-854. Seropositive status at baseline applied to only five or six AZD1222 recipients. Spike-specific TCR breadth and depth grew following two AZD1222 doses.

This clone was observed once. No antigen is known for it. V lost 2 bases and J lost 10; bases outside the gene matches: 5. The CDR3 has 14 residues. The germline V gene encodes CDR1 SGHDT and CDR2 YYEEEE. The data were produced by immunoSEQ multiplex PCR, yet TCRdb's version contains in-frame clones alone and is incomplete. Of 60,000 to 75,000 clones listed, about 85% are singletons. Sequenced material: peripheral blood, taken on day 0 of AZD1222 vaccination. V is TRBV5-6 and J is TRBJ1-6, with 8 nucleotides matching TRBD1. The sequence was collected from an adult in good health. CDR3: CASSLSDRDSPLHF. Written as DNA, the CDR3 is TGTGCCAGCAGCTTATCGGACAGGGACTCACCCCTCCACTTT. The whole variable domain, remainder taken from reference TRBV5-6 and TRBJ1-6, is DAGVTQSPTHLIKTRGQQVTLRCSPKSGHDTVSWYQQALGQGPQFIFQYYEEEERQRGNFPDRFSGHQFPNYSSELNVNALLLGDSALYLCASSLSDRDSPLHFGNGTRLTVT.